Sequencing of this T cell receptor beta chain was carried out in a study of blood T cell repertoires in COVID-19. Study in general: Whether acute or convalescent, the COVID-19 samples came from the United States, Italy and Spain. Sample material is recorded as cDNA or gDNA derived from T cells, B-cell-depleted T cells, or PBMCs.

Authors' processing steps: Amplification from reference gene primers served as the basis for estimated nucleated cell counts. Generated by immunoSEQ multiplex PCR, the TCRdb table keeps only in-frame clones and is missing some. V and J calls and clone size are copied from that table; D and trimming were computed from the DNA. The repertoire consists of around 300,000 clones, with roughly 89% occurring once and the leading ten covering 2% to 2.5%. CDR3 length: 15 amino acids. The ends lost 5 bases at V and 4 bases at J; junction bases unmatched: 7. Germline V gene lookup returns CDR1 SGHRS and CDR2 YFSETQ.

The source is a man in his fifties with acute or convalescent COVID-19. Source material: peripheral blood. The V call is TRBV5-1, the J call TRBJ2-3, with 10 bases lining up with TRBD2. CDR3 sequence: CASRASGGYADTQYF. The DNA of the CDR3 is TGCGCCAGCAGGGCTAGCGGGGGATATGCAGATACGCAGTATTTT.